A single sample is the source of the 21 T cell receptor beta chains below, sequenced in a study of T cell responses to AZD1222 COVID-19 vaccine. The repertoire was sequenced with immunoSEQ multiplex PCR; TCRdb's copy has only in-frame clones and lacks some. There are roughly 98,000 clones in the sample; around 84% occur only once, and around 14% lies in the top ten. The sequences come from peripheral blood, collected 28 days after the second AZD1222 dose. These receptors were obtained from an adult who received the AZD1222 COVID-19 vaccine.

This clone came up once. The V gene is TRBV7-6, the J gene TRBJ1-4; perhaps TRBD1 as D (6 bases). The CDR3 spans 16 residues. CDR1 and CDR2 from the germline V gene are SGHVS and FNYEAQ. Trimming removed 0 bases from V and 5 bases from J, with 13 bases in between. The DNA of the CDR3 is TGTGCCAGCAGCTTAGCACACGGGGGGCCGAATGAAAAACTGTTTTTT. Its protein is CASSLAHGGPNEKLFF.

The CDR3 DNA is TGCAGTGCTGAGGACGCATACGAGCAGTACTTC. As protein: CSAEDAYEQYF. The rearrangement links TRBV20-1 to TRBJ2-7; D gene unclear. The V and J ends lost 5 bases and 4 bases respectively, with 9 bases between them. The CDR3 totals 11 residues. The germline gives CDR1 DFQATT, CDR2 SNEGSKA (reference sequence).

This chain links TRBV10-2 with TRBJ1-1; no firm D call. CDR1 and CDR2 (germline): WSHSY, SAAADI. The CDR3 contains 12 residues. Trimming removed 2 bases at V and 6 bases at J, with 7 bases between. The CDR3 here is CASSEISAEAFF. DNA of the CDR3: TGCGCCAGCAGTGAGATTAGTGCTGAAGCTTTCTTT.

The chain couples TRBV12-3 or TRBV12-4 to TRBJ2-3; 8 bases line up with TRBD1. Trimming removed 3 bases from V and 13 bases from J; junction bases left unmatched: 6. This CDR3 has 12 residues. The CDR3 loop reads CASSFSGGFKYF. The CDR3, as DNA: TGTGCCAGCAGTTTTTCAGGGGGCTTCAAGTATTTT.

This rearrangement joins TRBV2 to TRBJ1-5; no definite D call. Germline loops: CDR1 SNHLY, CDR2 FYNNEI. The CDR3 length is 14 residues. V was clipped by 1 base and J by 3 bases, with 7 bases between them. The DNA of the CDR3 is TGTGCCAGCAGTGAAGGGCTCTTCAATCAGCCCCAGCATTTT. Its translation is CASSEGLFNQPQHF. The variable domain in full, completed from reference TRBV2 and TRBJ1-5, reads EPEVTQTPSHQVTQMGQEVILRCVPISNHLYFYWYRQILGQKVEFLVSFYNNEISEKSEIFDDQFSVERPDGSNFTLKIRSTKLEDSAMYFCASSEGLFNQPQHFGDGTRLSIL.

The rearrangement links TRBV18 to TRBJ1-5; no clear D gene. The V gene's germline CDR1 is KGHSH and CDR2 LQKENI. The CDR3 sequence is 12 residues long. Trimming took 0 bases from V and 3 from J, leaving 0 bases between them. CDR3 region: CASSPPNQPQHF. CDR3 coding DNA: TGTGCCAGCTCACCACCCAATCAGCCCCAGCATTTT.

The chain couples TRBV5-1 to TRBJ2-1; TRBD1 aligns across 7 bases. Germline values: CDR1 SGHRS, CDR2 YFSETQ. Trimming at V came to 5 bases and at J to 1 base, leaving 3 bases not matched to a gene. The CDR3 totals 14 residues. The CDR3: CASSLGQSYNEQFF. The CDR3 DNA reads TGCGCCAGCAGTCTGGGACAGTCCTACAATGAGCAGTTCTTC.

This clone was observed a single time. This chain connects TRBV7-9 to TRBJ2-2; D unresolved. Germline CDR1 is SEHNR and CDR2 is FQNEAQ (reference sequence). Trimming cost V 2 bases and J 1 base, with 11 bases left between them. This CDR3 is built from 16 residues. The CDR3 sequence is CASSLMSLQNTGELFF. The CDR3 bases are TGTGCCAGCAGCTTAATGTCACTCCAGAACACCGGGGAGCTGTTTTTT.

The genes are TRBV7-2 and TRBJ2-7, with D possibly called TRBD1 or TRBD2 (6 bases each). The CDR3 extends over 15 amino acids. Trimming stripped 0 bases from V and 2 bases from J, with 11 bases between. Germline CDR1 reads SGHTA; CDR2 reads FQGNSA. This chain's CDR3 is CASSLAVGGTYEQYF. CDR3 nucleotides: TGTGCCAGCAGCTTAGCGGTAGGGGGGACCTACGAGCAGTACTTC.

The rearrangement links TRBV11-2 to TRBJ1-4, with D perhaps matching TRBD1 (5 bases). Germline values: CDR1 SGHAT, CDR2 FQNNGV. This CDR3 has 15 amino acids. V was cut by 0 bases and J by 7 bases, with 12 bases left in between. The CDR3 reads CASSLDVGAAEKLFF. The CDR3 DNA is TGTGCCAGCAGCTTAGATGTAGGGGCGGCTGAAAAACTGTTTTTT.

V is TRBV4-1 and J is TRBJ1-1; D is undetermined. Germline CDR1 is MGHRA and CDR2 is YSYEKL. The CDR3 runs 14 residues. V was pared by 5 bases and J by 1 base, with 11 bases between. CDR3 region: CASSGRSPNTEAFF. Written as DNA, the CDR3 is TGCGCCAGCAGCGGACGCTCACCGAACACTGAAGCTTTCTTT.

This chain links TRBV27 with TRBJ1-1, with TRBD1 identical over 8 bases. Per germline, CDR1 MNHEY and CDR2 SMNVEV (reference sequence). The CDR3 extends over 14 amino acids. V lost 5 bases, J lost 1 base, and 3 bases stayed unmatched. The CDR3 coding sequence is TGTGCCAGCAGTGTAACAGGGGGGAACACTGAAGCTTTCTTT. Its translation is CASSVTGGNTEAFF.

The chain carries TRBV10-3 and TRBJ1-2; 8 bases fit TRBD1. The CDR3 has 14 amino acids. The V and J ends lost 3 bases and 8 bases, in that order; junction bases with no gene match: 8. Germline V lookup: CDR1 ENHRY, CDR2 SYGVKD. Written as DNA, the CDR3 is TGTGCCATCAGTGAAGTACAGGGGGTACGGGGCTACACCTTC. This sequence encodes CAISEVQGVRGYTF.

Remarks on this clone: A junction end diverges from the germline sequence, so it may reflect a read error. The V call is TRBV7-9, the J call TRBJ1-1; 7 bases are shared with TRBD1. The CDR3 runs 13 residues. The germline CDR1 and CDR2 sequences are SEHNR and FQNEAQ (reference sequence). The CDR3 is CASSVAGTEKAFF. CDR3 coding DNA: TGTGCCAGCAGCGTAGCCGGGACAGAAAAAGCTTTCTTT.

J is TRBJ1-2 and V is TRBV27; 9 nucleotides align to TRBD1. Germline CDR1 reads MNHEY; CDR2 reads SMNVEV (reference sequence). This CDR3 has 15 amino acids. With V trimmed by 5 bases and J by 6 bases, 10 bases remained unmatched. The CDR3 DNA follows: TGTGCCAGCAGTCCCCGGGACAGGGTAGTCGATGGCTACACCTTC. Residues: CASSPRDRVVDGYTF.

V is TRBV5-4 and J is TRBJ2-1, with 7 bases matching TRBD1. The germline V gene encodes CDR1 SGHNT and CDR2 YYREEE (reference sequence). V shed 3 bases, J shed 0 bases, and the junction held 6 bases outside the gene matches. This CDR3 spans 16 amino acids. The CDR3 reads CASSSIGGRSYNEQFF. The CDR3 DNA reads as TGTGCCAGCAGCTCGATAGGGGGCCGCTCCTACAATGAGCAGTTCTTC.

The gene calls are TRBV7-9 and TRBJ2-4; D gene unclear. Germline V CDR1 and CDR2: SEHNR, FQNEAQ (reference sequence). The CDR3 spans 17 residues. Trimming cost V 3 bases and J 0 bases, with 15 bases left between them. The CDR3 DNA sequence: TGTGCCAGCAGCTTTTCTGCCGAGGTCGGAGCCAAAAACATTCAGTACTTC. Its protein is CASSFSAEVGAKNIQYF. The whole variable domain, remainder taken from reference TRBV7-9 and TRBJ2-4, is DTGVSQNPRHKITKRGQNVTFRCDPISEHNRLYWYRQTLGQGPEFLTYFQNEAQLEKSRLLSDRFSAERPKGSFSTLEIQRTEQGDSAMYLCASSFSAEVGAKNIQYFGAGTRLSVL.

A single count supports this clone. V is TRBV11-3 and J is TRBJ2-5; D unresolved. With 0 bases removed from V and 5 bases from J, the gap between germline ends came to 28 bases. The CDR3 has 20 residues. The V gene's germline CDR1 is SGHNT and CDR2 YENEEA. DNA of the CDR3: TGTGCCAGCAGCTTAGATGACGGTTGGTCCCGGGCCCCGACGGTTGAGACCCAGTACTTC. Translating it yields CASSLDDGWSRAPTVETQYF. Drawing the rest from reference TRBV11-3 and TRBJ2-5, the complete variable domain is EAGVVQSPRYKIIEKKQPVAFWCNPISGHNTLYWYLQNLGQGPELLIRYENEEAVDDSQLPKDRFSAERLKGVDSTLKIQPAELGDSAVYLCASSLDDGWSRAPTVETQYFGPGTRLLVL.

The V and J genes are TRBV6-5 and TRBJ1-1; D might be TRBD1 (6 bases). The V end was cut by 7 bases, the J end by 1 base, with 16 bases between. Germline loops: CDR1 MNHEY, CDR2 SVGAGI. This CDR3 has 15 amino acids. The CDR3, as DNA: TGTGCCAGCAAAGGGTGGGGGGCGCGGAACACTGAAGCTTTCTTT. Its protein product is CASKGWGARNTEAFF.

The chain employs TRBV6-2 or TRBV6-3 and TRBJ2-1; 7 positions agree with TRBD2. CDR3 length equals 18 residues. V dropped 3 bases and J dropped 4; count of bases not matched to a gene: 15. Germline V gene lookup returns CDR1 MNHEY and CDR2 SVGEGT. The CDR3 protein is CASSYGVSWRGSYNEQFF. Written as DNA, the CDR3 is TGTGCCAGCAGTTATGGGGTTTCGTGGCGGGGGAGTTACAATGAGCAGTTCTTC.

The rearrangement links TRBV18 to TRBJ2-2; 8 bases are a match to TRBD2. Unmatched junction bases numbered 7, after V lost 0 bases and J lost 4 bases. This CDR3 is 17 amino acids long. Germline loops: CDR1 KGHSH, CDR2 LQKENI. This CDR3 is CASSPPGSGSGTGELFF. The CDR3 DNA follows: TGTGCCAGCTCACCACCTGGCAGCGGGAGCGGCACCGGGGAGCTGTTTTTT. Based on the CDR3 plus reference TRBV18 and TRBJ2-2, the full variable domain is NAGVMQNPRHLVRRRGQEARLRCSPMKGHSHVYWYRQLPEEGLKFMVYLQKENIIDESGMPKERFSAEFPKEGPSILRIQQVVRGDSAAYFCASSPPGSGSGTGELFFGEGSRLTVL.